This passage covers 17 T cell receptor beta chains from one sample sequenced in a study of neurological immune-mediated disorders. TCRdb reprocessed the 5' RACE reads with MiXCR, giving one entry per CDR3 protein. The sample consists of tens of thousands of distinct CDR3 sequences, around 3.4% of them appearing once. The sample consisted of PBMCs. The receptors derive from a woman between 45 and 65 years old with multiple sclerosis.

In its sample, this clonotype was seen a few times. V and J are TRBV19 and TRBJ2-5; 7 nucleotides match TRBD1. This CDR3 region has 15 residues. The germline CDR1 and CDR2 sequences are LNHDA and SQIVND (reference sequence). V lost 0 bases, J lost 2 bases, and 3 bases stayed unmatched. The CDR3 region has the DNA TGTGCCAGTAGTATAGAGAGGGGACAGCAAGAGACCCAGTACTTC. Its protein is CASSIERGQQETQYF.

This clonotype was recorded at least ten times. The chain carries TRBV7-9 and TRBJ1-4; no definite D call. The CDR3 runs to 14 residues. Trimming took off 0 bases at V and 10 bases at J, with 12 bases between the two ends. Germline V lookup: CDR1 SEHNR, CDR2 FQNEAQ (reference sequence). The CDR3 coding sequence is TGTGCCAGCAGCTTAGCTGCCGGGGAAGGAAAACTGTTTTTT. Amino acids: CASSLAAGEGKLFF. The variable domain in full, completed from reference TRBV7-9 and TRBJ1-4, reads DTGVSQNPRHKITKRGQNVTFRCDPISEHNRLYWYRQTLGQGPEFLTYFQNEAQLEKSRLLSDRFSAERPKGSFSTLEIQRTEQGDSAMYLCASSLAAGEGKLFFGSGTQLSVL.

Ten or more counts support this clonotype. CDR3 DNA sequence: TGTGCCAGCAGCCCTCTAGGGGCTAGCGGGGGTACAGATACGCAGTATTTT. This codes for CASSPLGASGGTDTQYF. This chain connects TRBV4-2 to TRBJ2-3; 10 bases fit TRBD2. J gave up 3 bases and V 4 bases, and 10 bases lay outside the gene matches. Germline V gene sequence: CDR1 LGHNA, CDR2 YNFKEQ. This CDR3 contains 17 residues.

On this clonotype: A much larger clone differs from this one at a single base, so this may be a read error. The V gene is TRBV6-2 or TRBV6-3, the J gene TRBJ2-7; either TRBD1 or TRBD2 may supply D (5 bases each). The V gene's germline CDR1 is MNHEY and CDR2 SVGEGT. This CDR3 is built from 11 residues. The CDR3 region has the DNA TGTGTCAGCAGTTCGGGGCTCGAGCAGTACTTC. It codes for CVSSSGLEQYF.

The table lists this clonotype with many counts. V usage is TRBV5-1 and J usage is TRBJ1-2, with no clear D. V lost 0 bases and J lost 7, with 7 bases in between. The germline V gene has CDR1 SGHRS and CDR2 YFSETQ. The length of the CDR3 is 12 residues. The CDR3 DNA is TGCGCCAGCAGCTTGGTACTCGGTGGCTACACCTTC. It is translated as CASSLVLGGYTF.

This clonotype showed up many times. V usage is TRBV5-4 and J usage is TRBJ2-3; no clear D. The CDR3 is made up of 13 amino acids. V lost 0 bases and J 3 bases, leaving 5 bases between the germline ends. CDR1 is SGHNT and CDR2 is YYREEE in the germline V gene (reference sequence). The CDR3 spells CASSLVETDTQYF. CDR3 DNA: TGTGCCAGCAGCTTGGTGGAGACAGATACGCAGTATTTT.

This clonotype was found many times. The rearrangement uses TRBV9 and TRBJ2-2; no definite D call. V dropped 2 bases and J dropped 2 bases, with 10 bases sitting between them. CDR3 length: 15 residues. CDR1 and CDR2 (germline): SGDLS, YYNGEE. The CDR3 bases are TGTGCCAGCAGCGTTAGACGGATAAACACCGGGGAGCTGTTTTTT. Encoded protein: CASSVRRINTGELFF.

At least ten counts were recorded for this clonotype. CDR3 in DNA: TGTGCCAGCAGCTGGATAGGGGTGACCTACGAGCAGTACTTC. This sequence encodes CASSWIGVTYEQYF. The chain couples TRBV7-2 to TRBJ2-7, with D possibly being TRBD1 (5 bases). CDR3 size: 14 residues. The germline CDR1 and CDR2 sequences are SGHTA and FQGNSA. V lost 4 bases to trimming and J lost 2 bases, with 12 bases between them.

This clonotype was found many times. The chain couples TRBV20-1 to TRBJ2-5; no definite D call. From germline, CDR1 is DFQATT and CDR2 SNEGSKA (reference sequence). The CDR3 consists of 14 residues. Trimming pared 1 base from V and 2 bases from J, leaving 11 bases between. CDR3: CSARVPPNQETQYF. The CDR3, as DNA: TGCAGTGCTAGAGTTCCGCCTAATCAAGAGACCCAGTACTTC.

This clonotype was counted many times. The chain combines TRBV7-2 with TRBJ2-7, with 8 bases identical to TRBD2. V dropped 4 bases and J dropped 0; count of bases not matched to a gene: 8. CDR3 length equals 16 residues. The germline V gene has CDR1 SGHTA and CDR2 FQGNSA. CDR3 sequence reads: CASSSGTRHISYEQYF. The CDR3 DNA reads TGTGCCAGCAGCTCCGGGACTAGACACATCTCCTACGAGCAGTACTTC.

This clonotype was counted at least ten times. The V gene is TRBV20-1, the J gene TRBJ2-7; no reliable D call. The CDR3 totals 11 residues. From germline, CDR1 is DFQATT and CDR2 SNEGSKA (reference sequence). V was trimmed by 2 bases and J by 2 bases, leaving 4 bases between them. CDR3 amino acids: CSARQAYEQYF. The CDR3 DNA sequence: TGCAGTGCTAGACAGGCCTACGAGCAGTACTTC.

This clonotype was counted at least ten times. This chain joins TRBV12-3 or TRBV12-4 and TRBJ1-2, with 8 nucleotides matching TRBD1. The V gene end was trimmed by 3 bases and the J gene end by 2 bases; junction bases not matched to a gene: 2. The CDR3 runs 14 residues. Here the CDR3 DNA reads TGTGCCAGCAGTTTGACAGGGGACAACTATGGCTACACCTTC. This encodes CASSLTGDNYGYTF.

This clonotype was observed many times. The gene calls are TRBV20-1 and TRBJ2-1, with 7 bases matching TRBD2. The length of the CDR3 is 16 residues. Germline V CDR1 and CDR2: DFQATT, SNEGSKA (reference sequence). V trimming: 3 bases; J trimming: 0 bases; junction bases outside the gene matches: 8. CDR3 amino acids: CSARWLAARSYNEQFF. In DNA form, the CDR3 reads TGCAGTGCTAGGTGGCTAGCGGCACGCTCCTACAATGAGCAGTTCTTC.

This clonotype was seen more than once but under ten times. This may come from a read error, since a much larger clone is one base off. V gene TRBV7-9 combines with J gene TRBJ1-3, with D unresolved. Trimming left V 7 bases short and J 10 bases short, with 23 bases between. Per the germline V gene, CDR1 is SEHNR and CDR2 is FQNEAQ (reference sequence). The CDR3 covers 15 residues. This CDR3 is CASNLGRALEKTIYF. CDR3 DNA: TGTGCCAGCAACCTTGGCAGAGCTCTGGAAAAAACCATATATTTT.

This clonotype has ten or more counts. The chain carries TRBV5-6 and TRBJ2-7, with 9 bases fitting TRBD1. The germline CDR1 and CDR2 sequences are SGHDT and YYEEEE. The V segment lost 4 bases and the J segment 3 bases; nucleotides outside the gene matches: 14. The CDR3 consists of 17 residues. The DNA of the CDR3 is TGTGCCAGCAGCCGGCCGGGACAGGGTATCTCTATCTACGAGCAGTACTTC. Translation gives CASSRPGQGISIYEQYF.

This clonotype was seen ten or more times. The CDR3 reads CASSTQGGQETQYF. The CDR3 DNA reads TGTGCCAGCAGCACACAGGGGGGCCAAGAGACCCAGTACTTC. The rearrangement joins TRBV9 to TRBJ2-5; 8 bases are shared with TRBD1. This CDR3 spans 14 amino acids. In germline, CDR1 is SGDLS, CDR2 YYNGEE. The J segment lost 1 base and the V segment lost 4 bases, leaving 3 bases of the junction unmatched.

This clonotype showed up many times. The CDR3 here is CASNRGIETQYF. DNA for the CDR3: TGTGCCAGCAACAGGGGAATCGAGACCCAGTACTTC. The V and J genes are TRBV5-6 and TRBJ2-5; 7 nucleotides match TRBD1. V shed 6 bases, J shed 5 bases, and the junction held 4 bases outside the gene matches. This CDR3 contains 12 residues. The V gene's germline CDR1 is SGHDT and CDR2 YYEEEE.